This T cell receptor beta chain is drawn from a study of T cell repertoires in aging, cancer and after chemotherapy. Trimming left V 1 base short and J 10 bases short, with 17 bases between. This CDR3 comprises 14 residues. Germline V CDR1 and CDR2: SGHDT, YYEEEE. TRB rearrangements spanning V, D and J were amplified using mixed TRB-A/B primers. TCRdb ran MiXCR on the multiplex PCR reads and lists one entry per CDR3 protein. The table lists over 2,500 distinct CDR3 sequences, approximately 23% of them singletons. Peripheral blood genomic DNA, not sorted cells or RNA, was the template. The chain combines TRBV5-6 with TRBJ1-2; TRBD1 might be the D (5 bases). The sequenced sample was blood. This receptor was identified in a human donor with a solid tumor. CDR3 protein: CASSLPAPGGAYTF. In DNA, the CDR3 is TGTGCCAGCAGCTTGCCTGCGCCGGGGGGAGCCTACACCTTC.